Shown below are 25 T cell receptor beta chains from a single sample sequenced in a study of T cell responses to AZD1222 COVID-19 vaccine. Sequencing used immunoSEQ multiplex PCR; TCRdb keeps in-frame clones, though not all of them. The table has some 49,000 clones, about 87% seen once. The specimen was peripheral blood, collected 28 days after the second AZD1222 dose. These receptors were collected from an adult who received the AZD1222 COVID-19 vaccine.

The chain employs TRBV4-3 and TRBJ1-3; D unresolved. Germline V gene sequence: CDR1 LGHNA, CDR2 YSLEER. With 3 bases removed from V and 4 bases from J, the gap between germline ends came to 7 bases. This CDR3 contains 13 residues. CDR3 DNA sequence: TGCGCCAGCAGCCAGTGGGTGGGAAACACCATATATTTT. This encodes CASSQWVGNTIYF.

The chain combines TRBV30 with TRBJ2-2, with a tentative D call TRBD2 (5 bases). V lost 0 bases and J 2 bases, leaving 7 bases between the germline ends. The CDR3 contains 14 residues. Germline lookup yields CDR1 GTSNPN and CDR2 SVGIG (reference sequence). Here the CDR3 DNA reads TGTGCCTGGAGTGTAGCGGTTAACACCGGGGAGCTGTTTTTT. It specifies CAWSVAVNTGELFF.

The rearrangement links TRBV11-3 to TRBJ1-1, with TRBD1 matching 10 bases. Trimming took 5 bases from V and 1 from J; bases not matched to a gene: 7. The CDR3 is 16 amino acids. Germline V CDR1 and CDR2: SGHNT, YENEEA. CDR3 DNA: TGTGCCAGCAGCAGCGGGACAGGGGACCCGAACACTGAAGCTTTCTTT. Amino acid sequence: CASSSGTGDPNTEAFF.

The CDR3 DNA sequence: TGTGCCAGCAGCCCCGGAGAGTCGGCGGAACCACCAGATACGCAGTATTTT. It codes for CASSPGESAEPPDTQYF. The chain employs TRBV28 and TRBJ2-3; D call uncertain. V lost 6 bases to trimming and J lost 4 bases, with 23 bases between them. Per germline, CDR1 MDHEN and CDR2 SYDVKM. CDR3 length equals 17 residues. Using reference TRBV28 and TRBJ2-3 for the parts outside the CDR3, the full variable domain is DVKVTQSSRYLVKRTGEKVFLECVQDMDHENMFWYRQDPGLGLRLIYFSYDVKMKEKGDIPEGYSVSREKKERFSLILESASTNQTSMYLCASSPGESAEPPDTQYFGPGTRLTVL.

The chain uses TRBV19 and TRBJ2-7; D is unclear. Trimming left V 1 base short and J 9 bases short, with 13 bases between. Germline assignment: CDR1 LNHDA and CDR2 SQIVND (reference sequence). This CDR3 region has 13 residues. The CDR3 bases are TGTGCCAGTAGTATAGTCGGCCAGAGCGCGCAGTACTTC. Translating gives CASSIVGQSAQYF.

This chain connects TRBV28 to TRBJ2-7, with D unresolved. Trimming pared 6 bases from V and 2 bases from J, leaving 14 bases between. The CDR3 has 14 amino acids. CDR1 is MDHEN, CDR2 SYDVKM, per germline. The CDR3 region is CASRRPGPTYEQYF. In DNA, the CDR3 is TGTGCCAGCAGGCGCCCCGGACCAACCTACGAGCAGTACTTC. The whole variable domain, remainder taken from reference TRBV28 and TRBJ2-7, is DVKVTQSSRYLVKRTGEKVFLECVQDMDHENMFWYRQDPGLGLRLIYFSYDVKMKEKGDIPEGYSVSREKKERFSLILESASTNQTSMYLCASRRPGPTYEQYFGPGTRLTVT.

This clone was counted a few times. The chain employs TRBV28 and TRBJ2-7, with TRBD1 matching over 7 bases. J lost 5 bases, V lost 5 bases, and 9 bases had no gene match. Germline values: CDR1 MDHEN, CDR2 SYDVKM. This CDR3 contains 14 residues. CDR3: CASSQPGTDHEQYF. CDR3 in DNA: TGTGCCAGCAGTCAACCTGGGACAGATCACGAGCAGTACTTC.

This chain uses TRBV6-4 with TRBJ2-1; 10 nucleotides agree with TRBD2. The CDR3 covers 19 residues. Germline CDR1 is MRHNA and CDR2 is SNTAGT. The V and J ends lost 0 bases and 7 bases, in that order; junction bases with no gene match: 15. The CDR3 loop is CASSDSIAGGHSARNEQFF. In DNA, the CDR3 is TGTGCCAGCAGTGACTCCATAGCGGGAGGCCACTCGGCTCGTAATGAGCAGTTCTTC.

The V and J genes are TRBV5-1 and TRBJ2-7, with TRBD1 matching 10 bases. CDR3 length: 16 amino acids. With V trimmed by 0 bases and J by 3 bases, 6 bases remained unmatched. The germline V gene encodes CDR1 SGHRS and CDR2 YFSETQ. The CDR3 sequence: CASSLAPGTGVYEQYF. The CDR3 DNA sequence: TGCGCCAGCAGCTTGGCCCCAGGGACAGGGGTCTACGAGCAGTACTTC.

The V and J genes are TRBV3-1 (or the pseudogene TRBV3-2) and TRBJ1-2; no clear D gene. This CDR3 spans 12 amino acids. Germline CDR1 reads LGHDT; CDR2 reads YNNKEL (reference sequence). Trimming cost V 1 base and J 6 bases, with 6 bases left between them. CDR3 in DNA: TGTGCCAGCAGCCAAGTGGGTGATGGCTACACCTTC. Amino acids: CASSQVGDGYTF.

The chain is built from TRBV7-8 and TRBJ1-6; tentative D call: TRBD1 (5 bases). Germline CDR1 and CDR2: SGHVS and FQNEAQ. CDR3 length equals 15 residues. V was shortened by 1 base and J by 10 bases, with 14 bases between the two germline ends. Written as DNA, the CDR3 is TGTGCCAGCAGCTTAGGGGCAGGGATTGACTCACCCCTCCACTTT. As protein: CASSLGAGIDSPLHF. The entire variable domain, with the rest obtained from reference TRBV7-8 and TRBJ1-6, is as follows: GAGVSQSPRYKVAKRGQDVALRCDPISGHVSLFWYQQALGQGPEFLTYFQNEAQLDKSGLPSDRFFAERPEGSVSTLKIQRTQQEDSAVYLCASSLGAGIDSPLHFGNGTRLTVT.

The chain couples TRBV6-6 to TRBJ1-1; 10 bases match TRBD1. The J segment lost 1 base and the V segment lost 2 bases, leaving 4 bases of the junction unmatched. Germline V CDR1 and CDR2: MNHNY, SVGAGI (reference sequence). This CDR3 is 16 amino acids long. The CDR3 nucleotides read TGTGCCAGCAGTTACAGCGGACAGGGGGGGAACACTGAAGCTTTCTTT. Amino acids: CASSYSGQGGNTEAFF.

Comment on this clone: A junction boundary mismatches the germline segment, possibly from a read error. The chain links TRBV14 to TRBJ2-3; 12 bases fit TRBD2. Germline-derived CDR1 and CDR2 are SGHDN and FVKESK. This CDR3 has 16 amino acids. The CDR3 DNA follows: TGTGCCAGCAGCCAAGGTCGACTAGCGGGAGCAGACACGCAGTATTTT. Its protein is CASSQGRLAGADTQYF.

V usage is TRBV28 and J usage is TRBJ1-5, with D maybe TRBD1 (6 bases). The length of the CDR3 is 16 residues. From germline, CDR1 is MDHEN and CDR2 SYDVKM. V lost 6 bases, J lost 4 bases, and 19 bases lay in between. CDR3 protein: CASRATGPRGNQPQHF. CDR3 nucleotide sequence: TGTGCCAGCAGAGCGACAGGTCCCCGGGGGAATCAGCCCCAGCATTTT.

This chain uses TRBV4-1 with TRBJ1-5; D may be TRBD1 (5 bases). CDR3 size: 17 residues. Trimming cost V 3 bases and J 6 bases, with 21 bases left between them. Germline CDR1 MGHRA, CDR2 YSYEKL. This chain's CDR3 is CASSHLGGGPLAQPQHF. CDR3 DNA: TGCGCCAGCAGCCACCTGGGGGGAGGGCCCCTTGCTCAGCCCCAGCATTTT.

The rearrangement uses TRBV4-3 and TRBJ1-3; 7 nucleotides align to TRBD1. The CDR3 contains 19 residues. The germline CDR1 and CDR2 sequences are LGHNA and YSLEER. The trim removed 0 bases at V and 0 bases at J, leaving 11 bases unmatched. CDR3 region: CASSQDLGWDSSSGNTIYF. CDR3 coding DNA: TGCGCCAGCAGCCAAGATTTAGGTTGGGACAGTTCCTCTGGAAACACCATATATTTT.

The chain couples TRBV6-5 to TRBJ2-2; D may be TRBD1 (6 bases). Germline V gene sequence: CDR1 MNHEY, CDR2 SVGAGI. The CDR3 spans 14 residues. Trimming stripped 2 bases from V and 4 bases from J, with 8 bases between. CDR3 sequence reads: CASSYQQGTGELFF. CDR3 DNA: TGTGCCAGCAGTTACCAACAGGGCACCGGGGAGCTGTTTTTT.

The chain is built from TRBV30 and TRBJ2-7; 10 bases map to TRBD2. The CDR3 covers 13 residues. Losses at the gene ends were 3 bases for V and 4 bases for J; bases not matched to a gene: 3. The V gene's germline CDR1 is GTSNPN and CDR2 SVGIG (reference sequence). The DNA for the CDR3 is TGTGCCTGGAGAAGCGGGAGGGGTTACGAGCAGTACTTC. It yields the protein CAWRSGRGYEQYF. The full variable domain, completed using reference TRBV30 and TRBJ2-7, is SQTIHQWPATLVQPVGSPLSLECTVEGTSNPNLYWYRQAAGRGLQLLFYSVGIGQISSEVPQNLSASRPQDRQFILSSKKLLLSDSGFYLCAWRSGRGYEQYFGPGTRLTVT.

V usage is TRBV7-3 and J usage is TRBJ2-2; 13 positions match TRBD2. This CDR3 is built from 17 residues. The germline CDR1 and CDR2 sequences are SGHTA and FQGTGA. J gave up 7 bases and V 5 bases, and 10 bases lay outside the gene matches. CDR3 protein: CASSPVGTSGIGGELFF. For the CDR3, the DNA is TGTGCCAGCAGCCCGGTGGGGACTAGCGGGATTGGCGGGGAGCTGTTTTTT.

The CDR3 region has the DNA TGTGCCAGCAGCTTGGGACTAGCGGGCAACAATGAGCAGTTCTTC. Translating it yields CASSLGLAGNNEQFF. The V call is TRBV3-1 (or the pseudogene TRBV3-2), the J call TRBJ2-1; 12 positions match TRBD2. The junction had 4 bases not matched to a gene; V was cut back by 5 bases and J by 5 bases. Germline V gene sequence: CDR1 LGHDT, CDR2 YNNKEL (reference sequence). The CDR3 loop spans 15 amino acids.

The J gene is TRBJ1-5, the V gene TRBV28; D uncertain. The V gene's germline CDR1 is MDHEN and CDR2 SYDVKM. V was trimmed by 6 bases and J by 7 bases, leaving 19 bases between them. This CDR3 is 15 amino acids long. CDR3 sequence reads: CASRGPGLPAQPQHF. CDR3 sequence (DNA): TGTGCCAGCAGAGGCCCCGGACTACCGGCCCAGCCCCAGCATTTT.

This chain links TRBV10-3 with TRBJ1-2, with D maybe TRBD1 (5 bases). There are 15 residues in the CDR3. The V and J ends lost 1 base and 3 bases respectively, with 12 bases between them. Germline V gene lookup returns CDR1 ENHRY and CDR2 SYGVKD. As DNA, the CDR3 is TGTGCCATCAGTGAGTGGGGGGGAGCCGACTATGGCTACACCTTC. It yields the protein CAISEWGGADYGYTF.

This clone was found once. The chain links TRBV5-1 to TRBJ2-1, with TRBD1 as a possible D gene (5 bases). V lost 0 bases and J 9 bases, leaving 22 bases between the germline ends. Germline values: CDR1 SGHRS, CDR2 YFSETQ. There are 17 residues in the CDR3. The CDR3 is CASSLASGIKPWGEQFF. The CDR3 DNA reads as TGCGCCAGCAGCTTGGCCTCAGGGATTAAACCCTGGGGTGAGCAGTTCTTC.

The chain employs TRBV24-1 and TRBJ1-2; 8 positions match TRBD1. This CDR3 comprises 13 residues. The trim removed 4 bases at V and 4 bases at J, leaving 1 base unmatched. Per the germline V gene, CDR1 is KGHDR and CDR2 is SFDVKD. The CDR3 nucleotides read TGTGCCACCAGTGAGGGGACAGGCTATGGCTACACCTTC. Translated: CATSEGTGYGYTF.

This chain connects TRBV2 to TRBJ2-5; 9 nucleotides align to TRBD1. The CDR3 runs 14 residues. Germline assignment: CDR1 SNHLY and CDR2 FYNNEI. V lost 6 bases, J lost 9 bases, and 11 bases stayed unmatched. The CDR3 sequence is CASRKAGTGMAQYF. CDR3 nucleotide sequence: TGTGCCAGCAGAAAAGCCGGGACAGGGATGGCCCAGTACTTC. Supplemented by reference TRBV2 and TRBJ2-5, the full variable domain reads EPEVTQTPSHQVTQMGQEVILRCVPISNHLYFYWYRQILGQKVEFLVSFYNNEISEKSEIFDDQFSVERPDGSNFTLKIRSTKLEDSAMYFCASRKAGTGMAQYFGPGTRLLVL.